The 6 T cell receptor beta chains listed next were all sequenced from one sample in a study of human T cells and chemical hapten exposure. Via MiXCR, TCRdb re-called the RACE reads, giving one row per CDR3 protein. This sample yields about 380,000 distinct CDR3 sequences, of which 4.8% are seen a single time; around 2% belongs to the top ten. Time point described: patch test 1, 2 weeks after DPC sensitization. Treatment reported: therapeutic diphenylcyclopropenone sensitization with weekly scalp DPC. Specimen: whole blood, collected in connection with sensitization to the hapten diphenylcyclopropenone (DPC). These receptors were obtained from a woman aged 45 to 65 with alopecia areata. Some clones in this sample may be carry-over from other donors' samples.

This clonotype was recorded many times. The gene calls are TRBV6-1 and TRBJ1-1; the D gene is possibly TRBD1 (6 bases). The CDR3 loop spans 12 amino acids. Germline CDR1 MNHNS, CDR2 SASEGT. The V end lost 1 base, the J end lost 7 bases, and 7 bases lay between the germline ends. The CDR3 reads CASSEVRGEAFF. CDR3 DNA sequence: TGTGCCAGCAGTGAAGTCAGGGGTGAAGCTTTCTTT.

The chain recombines TRBV4-2 with TRBJ1-5, with D possibly matching TRBD1 (6 bases). This CDR3 region has 16 residues. The V end was cut by 3 bases, the J end by 0 bases, with 12 bases between. CDR1 LGHNA and CDR2 YNFKEQ come from the germline V gene. CDR3 residues: CASSQGGGSSNQPQHF. The CDR3 region has the DNA TGTGCCAGCAGCCAGGGCGGGGGCAGTAGCAATCAGCCCCAGCATTTT.

This clonotype was recorded a few times. The chain uses TRBV5-1 and TRBJ2-2, with D perhaps TRBD1 (5 bases). Germline V gives CDR1 SGHRS, CDR2 YFSETQ. V lost 0 bases and J 0 bases, leaving 18 bases between the germline ends. This CDR3 contains 19 residues. This CDR3 reads CASSLAGSPVTANTGELFF. In nucleotides, the CDR3 is TGCGCCAGCAGCTTGGCAGGGTCCCCCGTGACAGCGAACACCGGGGAGCTGTTTTTT.

Points on this clonotype: A much more abundant neighbour one base away suggests this may be a read error. The V call is TRBV27, the J call TRBJ1-1; a weak D match, TRBD1 (6 bases). CDR3 length: 13 amino acids. V was pared by 7 bases and J by 0 bases, with 9 bases between. Germline V gene lookup returns CDR1 MNHEY and CDR2 SMNVEV (reference sequence). The CDR3 is CASTGQMNTEAFF. The CDR3 region has the DNA TGTGCCAGCACCGGACAGATGAACACTGAAGCTTTCTTT.

This clonotype was observed at least ten times. This chain connects TRBV7-2 to TRBJ2-3, with a weak D call TRBD1 (5 bases). V lost 1 base and J 6 bases, leaving 11 bases between the germline ends. The CDR3 loop spans 14 amino acids. CDR1 is SGHTA, CDR2 FQGNSA, per germline. DNA of the CDR3: TGTGCCAGCAGCTTAGATGCAGGGTCCGATACGCAGTATTTT. The encoded protein is CASSLDAGSDTQYF.

This sequence joins TRBV7-2 and TRBJ2-1; 8 positions agree with TRBD2. The trim removed 4 bases at V and 0 bases at J, leaving 5 bases unmatched. CDR3 length: 16 residues. Germline assignment: CDR1 SGHTA and CDR2 FQGNSA. Here the CDR3 reads CASSSRGGSSYNEQFF. CDR3 nucleotide sequence: TGTGCCAGCAGCTCTCGGGGGGGGAGCTCCTACAATGAGCAGTTCTTC.